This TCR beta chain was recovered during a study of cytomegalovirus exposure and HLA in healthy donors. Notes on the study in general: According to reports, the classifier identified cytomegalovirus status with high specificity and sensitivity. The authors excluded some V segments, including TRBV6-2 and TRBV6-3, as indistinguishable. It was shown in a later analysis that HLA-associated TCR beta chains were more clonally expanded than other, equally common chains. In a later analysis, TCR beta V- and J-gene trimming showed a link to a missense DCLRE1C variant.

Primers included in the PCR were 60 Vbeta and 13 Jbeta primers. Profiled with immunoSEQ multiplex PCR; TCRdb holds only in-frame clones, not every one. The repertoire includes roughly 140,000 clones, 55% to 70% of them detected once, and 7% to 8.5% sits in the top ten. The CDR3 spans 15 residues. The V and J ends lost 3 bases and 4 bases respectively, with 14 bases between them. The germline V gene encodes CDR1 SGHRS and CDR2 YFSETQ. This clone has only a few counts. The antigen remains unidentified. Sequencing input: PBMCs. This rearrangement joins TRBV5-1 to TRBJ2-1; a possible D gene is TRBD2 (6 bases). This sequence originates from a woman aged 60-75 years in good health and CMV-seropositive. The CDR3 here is CASSSRDFVYNEQFF. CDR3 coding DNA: TGCGCCAGCAGCTCCCGGGACTTTGTATACAATGAGCAGTTCTTC.